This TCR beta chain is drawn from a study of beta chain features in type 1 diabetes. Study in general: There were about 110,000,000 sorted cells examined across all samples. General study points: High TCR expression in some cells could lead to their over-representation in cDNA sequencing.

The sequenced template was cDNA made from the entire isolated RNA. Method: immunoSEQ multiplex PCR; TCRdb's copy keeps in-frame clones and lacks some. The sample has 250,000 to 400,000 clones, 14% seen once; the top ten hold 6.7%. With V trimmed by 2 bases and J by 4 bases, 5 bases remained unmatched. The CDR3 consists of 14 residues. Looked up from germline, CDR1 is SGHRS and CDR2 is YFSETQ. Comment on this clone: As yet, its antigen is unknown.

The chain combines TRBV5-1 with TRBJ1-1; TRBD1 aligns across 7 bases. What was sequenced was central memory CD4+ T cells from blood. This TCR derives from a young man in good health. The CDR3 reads CASSFRDSSTEAFF. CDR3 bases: TGCGCCAGCAGCTTCCGGGACAGCAGCACTGAAGCTTTCTTT.